This T cell receptor beta chain came from a study of breast tumors, draining lymph nodes, adjacent tissues. One entry per CDR3 protein, called by TCRdb with MiXCR from the multiplex PCR reads. The top ten hold roughly a quarter of the sample, which has 20,000 to 25,000 distinct CDR3 sequences, 41% seen once. The V segment lost 7 bases and the J segment 3 bases; nucleotides outside the gene matches: 8. Germline CDR1 and CDR2: SGHTA and FQGNSA. CDR3 length: 15 amino acids. Study-wide results and limits: Luminal-like breast cancer showed significantly higher tumor–nontumor repertoire similarity than basal-like. Tumor TCR diversity was below lymph nodes but above nontumor tissue.

In its sample, this clonotype was seen many times. Its antigen is currently unknown. The receptor was derived from a female donor with breast cancer. Some clones in this sample may be carry-over from other donors' samples. The rearrangement joins TRBV7-2 to TRBJ1-4; 7 positions match TRBD1. Sequenced input: breast tumor tissue. This CDR3 reads CASTEGARANEKLFF. The CDR3 coding sequence is TGTGCCAGCACCGAGGGGGCGCGTGCTAATGAAAAACTGTTTTTT.